One sample yielded the 12 T cell receptor delta chains listed below, sequenced in a study of gamma-delta T cells after stem cell transplantation. TCRdb re-called the RT-PCR reads via CATT. The sample carries 2,400 or so delta-chain clones, 44% recorded once. The sequencing input was gamma-delta T cells. The receptors derive from a human donor. It is not recorded whose cells these are; they may come from a transplant donor.

Points on this clone: This likely stems from a read error, as it lies one base from a far larger clone. Other DNA sequences within the sample encode an identical CDR3. The CDR3 DNA reads as TGTGCCTGTGACACTGTAGGAAGAAGGGGTAACACCGATAAACTCATCTTT. It specifies CACDTVGRRGNTDKLIF. The chain couples TRDV2 to TRDJ1; D uncertain. The CDR3 is 17 amino acids. Trimming cost V 1 base and J 0 bases, with 17 bases left between them. Germline V lookup: CDR1 GEAIGNYY, CDR2 EKD.

This clone has more than one count but fewer than ten. V and J are TRDV2 and TRDJ1; D unclear. The CDR3 sequence is 16 residues long. Germline assignment: CDR1 GEAIGNYY and CDR2 EKD. V was pared by 2 bases and J by 5 bases, with 20 bases between. DNA for the CDR3: TGTGCCTGTGACAGTATTCTCCGGAGTGAGGCGGATAAACTCATCTTT. Translating it yields CACDSILRSEADKLIF.

As to this clone: The same CDR3 is also encoded by other DNA sequences in this sample. The chain carries TRDV2 and TRDJ1; TRDD3 matches 10 bases. The CDR3 loop spans 17 amino acids. Germline CDR1 is GEAIGNYY and CDR2 is EKD. V lost 3 bases and J lost 8; bases outside the gene matches: 17. CDR3 coding DNA: TGTGCCTGTGACCCATTACTGGGGGATCCTGAAAGGGACAAACTCATCTTT. It specifies CACDPLLGDPERDKLIF.

In regard to this clone: A far bigger clonotype differs at one base, so this is likely a read error. Additional DNA sequences in this sample encode the identical CDR3. This rearrangement joins TRDV2 to TRDJ1, with 12 bases that match TRDD3. The CDR3 is made up of 13 amino acids. From germline, CDR1 is GEAIGNYY and CDR2 EKD. Losses at the gene ends were 1 base for V and 12 bases for J; bases not matched to a gene: 5. CDR3: CACDTILGDTVIF. The CDR3 DNA reads TGTGCCTGTGACACAATACTGGGGGATACCGTCATCTTT.

The chain recombines TRDV2 with TRDJ1; D possibly corresponds to TRDD3 (6 bases). Germline CDR1 reads GEAIGNYY; CDR2 reads EKD. The CDR3 consists of 18 residues. V dropped 3 bases and J dropped 1 base, with 23 bases sitting between them. CDR3 residues: CACDPVGATEVSTDKLIF. The CDR3 bases are TGTGCCTGTGACCCCGTGGGGGCTACAGAGGTAAGCACCGATAAACTCATCTTT.

The chain has TRDV2 and TRDJ1; 11 nucleotides line up with TRDD3. The CDR3 totals 19 residues. The germline V gene has CDR1 GEAIGNYY and CDR2 EKD. J was trimmed by 0 bases and V by 0 bases; bases with no gene match: 11. CDR3 sequence (DNA): TGTGCCTGTGACACCGTTTTGCCTGGGGGATACCGGTACACCGATAAACTCATCTTT. It codes for CACDTVLPGGYRYTDKLIF.

This clone has a single count. The same CDR3 can be traced to other DNA sequences in this sample. The J gene is TRDJ1, the V gene TRDV2; the D is unclear. The V gene's germline CDR1 is GEAIGNYY and CDR2 EKD. The CDR3 is 16 amino acids. V shed 4 bases and J shed 0 bases, with 17 bases lying between them. CDR3 sequence: CACDTVGGTYTDKLIF. CDR3 in DNA: TGTGCCTGTGATACCGTGGGAGGGACATACACCGATAAACTCATCTTT.

Regarding this clone: A read error may be the cause here, since a much bigger clone is one base away. This chain's CDR3 is CARDALSDLRGDTGDKLIF. The CDR3 bases are TGTGCCCGTGACGCCCTATCGGACCTCCGGGGGGATACGGGCGATAAACTCATCTTT. The rearrangement joins TRDV2 to TRDJ1; 10 bases fit TRDD3. CDR1 GEAIGNYY and CDR2 EKD come from the germline V gene. The CDR3 has 19 residues.

This clone was counted a few times. One base separates it from a far larger clone, so it is likely a read error. The chain uses TRDV2 and TRDJ1; 8 bases line up with TRDD3. CDR1 is GEAIGNYY and CDR2 is EKD in the germline V gene. This CDR3 has 15 residues. The CDR3 loop is CACDVLGAQFDNLIF. The CDR3 nucleotides read TGTGCCTGTGACGTACTGGGGGCTCAATTCGATAACCTCATCTTT.

This clone was detected a few times. The CDR3 loop is CACDALMGDIGEKLIF. DNA for the CDR3: TGTGCCTGTGACGCTCTGATGGGGGATATCGGAGAGAAACTCATCTTT. The rearrangement joins TRDV2 to TRDJ1, with 9 bases matching TRDD3. The V gene end was trimmed by 3 bases and the J gene end by 8 bases; junction bases not matched to a gene: 15. Germline values: CDR1 GEAIGNYY, CDR2 EKD. This CDR3 comprises 16 residues.

The chain uses TRDV2 and TRDJ1, with TRDD3 as a possible D gene (6 bases). This CDR3 region has 15 residues. Germline V CDR1 and CDR2: GEAIGNYY, EKD. Deletions cut 3 bases from V and 4 bases from J, with 17 bases between. CDR3 nucleotides: TGTGCCTGTGACCCGGCTGGGGAAGTGATCGATAAACTCATCTTT. Translating gives CACDPAGEVIDKLIF.

This clone was seen just once. A single base separates this from a much larger clone, so it may be a read error. The chain employs TRDV2 and TRDJ1; 13 bases agree with TRDD3. The length of the CDR3 is 18 residues. Germline V gene lookup returns CDR1 GEAIGNYY and CDR2 EKD. DNA of the CDR3: TGTGCCTGTGACCAACTGGGGGATACGTATCGGTACACCGATAGACTCATCTTT. Translated, it gives CACDQLGDTYRYTDRLIF.